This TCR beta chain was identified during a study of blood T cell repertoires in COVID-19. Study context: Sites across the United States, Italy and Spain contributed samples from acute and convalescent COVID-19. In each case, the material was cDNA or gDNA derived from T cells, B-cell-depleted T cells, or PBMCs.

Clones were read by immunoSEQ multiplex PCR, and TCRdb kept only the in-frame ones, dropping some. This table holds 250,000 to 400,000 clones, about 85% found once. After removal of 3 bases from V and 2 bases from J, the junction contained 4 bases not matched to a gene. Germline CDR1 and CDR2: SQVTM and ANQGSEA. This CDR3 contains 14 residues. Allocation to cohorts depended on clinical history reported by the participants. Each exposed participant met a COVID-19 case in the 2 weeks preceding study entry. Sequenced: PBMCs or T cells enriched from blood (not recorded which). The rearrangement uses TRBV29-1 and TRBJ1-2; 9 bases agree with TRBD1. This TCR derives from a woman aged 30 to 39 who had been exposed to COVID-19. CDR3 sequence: CSVEGTGKNYGYTF. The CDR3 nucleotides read TGCAGCGTTGAGGGGACAGGGAAGAACTATGGCTACACCTTC.